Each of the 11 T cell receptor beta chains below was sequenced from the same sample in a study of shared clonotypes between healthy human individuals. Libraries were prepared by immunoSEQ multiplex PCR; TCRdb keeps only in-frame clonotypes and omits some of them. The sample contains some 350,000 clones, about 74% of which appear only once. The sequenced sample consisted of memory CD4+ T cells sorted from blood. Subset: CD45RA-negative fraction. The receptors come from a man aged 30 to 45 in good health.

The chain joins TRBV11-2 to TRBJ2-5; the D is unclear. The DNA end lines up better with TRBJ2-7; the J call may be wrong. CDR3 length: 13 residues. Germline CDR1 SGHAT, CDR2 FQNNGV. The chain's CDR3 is CASGKAQLYEQYF. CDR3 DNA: TGTGCCAGCGGCAAGGCTCAGCTCTACGAGCAGTACTTC.

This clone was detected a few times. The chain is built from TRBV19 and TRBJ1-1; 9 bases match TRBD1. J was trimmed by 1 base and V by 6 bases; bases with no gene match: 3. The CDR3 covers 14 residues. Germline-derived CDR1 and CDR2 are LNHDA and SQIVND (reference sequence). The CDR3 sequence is CASSRQGGNTEAFF. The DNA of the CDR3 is TGTGCCAGTAGCAGACAGGGGGGGAACACTGAAGCTTTCTTT.

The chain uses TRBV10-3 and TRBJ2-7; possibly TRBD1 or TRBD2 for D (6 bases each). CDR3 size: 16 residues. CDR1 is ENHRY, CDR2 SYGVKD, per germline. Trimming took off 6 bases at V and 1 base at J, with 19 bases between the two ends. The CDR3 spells CAISPTGTGGSYEQYF. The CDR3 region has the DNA TGTGCCATCAGCCCAACAGGGACCGGGGGTTCCTACGAGCAGTACTTC.

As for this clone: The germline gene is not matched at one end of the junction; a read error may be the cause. In nucleotides, the CDR3 is TGTGCCAGCAGCCTAGCCCGGGGGCGGAACGAGCAGTACTTC. It yields the protein CASSLARGRNEQYF. The rearrangement joins TRBV7-2 to TRBJ2-7; D is perhaps TRBD1 or TRBD2 (6 bases each). The CDR3 loop spans 14 amino acids. Germline V gives CDR1 SGHTA, CDR2 FQGNSA.

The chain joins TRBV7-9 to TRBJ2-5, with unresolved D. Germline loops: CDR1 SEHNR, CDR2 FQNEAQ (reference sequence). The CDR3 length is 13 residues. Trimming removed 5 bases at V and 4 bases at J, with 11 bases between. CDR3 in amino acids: CASSGVRPETQYF. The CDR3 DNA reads TGTGCCAGCAGCGGAGTGAGACCAGAGACCCAGTACTTC.

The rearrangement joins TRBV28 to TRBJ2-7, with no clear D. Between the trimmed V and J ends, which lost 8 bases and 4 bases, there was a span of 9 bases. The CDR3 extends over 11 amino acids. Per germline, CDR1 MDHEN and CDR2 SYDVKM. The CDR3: CASFGNYEQYF. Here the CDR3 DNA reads TGTGCCAGCTTTGGAAATTACGAGCAGTACTTC.

Here the CDR3 DNA reads TGCGCCAGCAGCTCTACAGCCGCTGGGGCCAACGTCCTGACTTTC. Translation gives CASSSTAAGANVLTF. This chain connects TRBV5-1 to TRBJ2-6; no clear D gene. CDR1 and CDR2 (germline): SGHRS, YFSETQ. CDR3 size: 15 residues. V dropped 3 bases and J dropped 2 bases, with 9 bases sitting between them. The full variable domain, completed using reference TRBV5-1 and TRBJ2-6, is KAGVTQTPRYLIKTRGQQVTLSCSPISGHRSVSWYQQTPGQGLQFLFEYFSETQRNKGNFPGRFSGRQFSNSRSEMNVSTLELGDSALYLCASSSTAAGANVLTFGAGSRLTVL.

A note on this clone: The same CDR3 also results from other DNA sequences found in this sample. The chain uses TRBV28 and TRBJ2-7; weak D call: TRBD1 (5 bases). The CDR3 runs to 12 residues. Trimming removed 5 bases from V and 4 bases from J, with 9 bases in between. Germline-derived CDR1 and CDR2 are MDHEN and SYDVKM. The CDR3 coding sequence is TGTGCCAGCAGTCCCCAGGGTTACGAGCAGTACTTC. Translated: CASSPQGYEQYF.

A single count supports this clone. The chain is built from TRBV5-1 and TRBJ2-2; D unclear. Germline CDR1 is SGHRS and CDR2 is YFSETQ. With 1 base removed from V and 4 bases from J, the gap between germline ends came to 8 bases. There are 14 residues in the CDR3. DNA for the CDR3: TGCGCCAGCAGCTTGAGGAGCCCCACCGGGGAGCTGTTTTTT. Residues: CASSLRSPTGELFF. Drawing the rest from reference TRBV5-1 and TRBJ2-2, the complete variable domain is KAGVTQTPRYLIKTRGQQVTLSCSPISGHRSVSWYQQTPGQGLQFLFEYFSETQRNKGNFPGRFSGRQFSNSRSEMNVSTLELGDSALYLCASSLRSPTGELFFGEGSRLTVL.

CDR3 sequence reads: CASSLFGWSGGGNQPQHF. In nucleotides, the CDR3 is TGTGCCAGCAGTTTATTTGGTTGGTCGGGGGGGGGCAATCAGCCCCAGCATTTT. V usage is TRBV27 and J usage is TRBJ1-5, with a possible D match to TRBD1 (5 bases). Germline-derived CDR1 and CDR2 are MNHEY and SMNVEV (reference sequence). This CDR3 is built from 18 residues. V dropped 1 base and J dropped 2 bases, with 18 bases sitting between them.

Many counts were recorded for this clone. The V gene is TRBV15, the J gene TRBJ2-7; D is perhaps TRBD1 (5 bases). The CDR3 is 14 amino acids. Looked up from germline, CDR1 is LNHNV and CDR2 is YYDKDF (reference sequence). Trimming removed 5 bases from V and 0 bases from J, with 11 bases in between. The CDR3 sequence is CATSGAGSSYEQYF. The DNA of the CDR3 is TGTGCCACCAGCGGGGCCGGAAGCTCCTACGAGCAGTACTTC.